This TCR beta chain was documented in a study of T cells in Graves' hyperthyroidism and ophthalmopathy. Study findings and constraints: Before onset, ophthalmopathy was predicted by the model a median around 6 months earlier.

Exclusion of patients followed from uncontrolled infection, other autoimmune disease, pregnancy or lactation. RNA transcripts served as the template for amplifying TCR beta CDR3 regions. The TCR CDR3 first-round RT-PCR relied on the HTBI primer set. TCRdb re-called the multiplex PCR reads through MiXCR, storing one row per CDR3 protein. The sample lists under 400,000 distinct CDR3 sequences, roughly 18% occurring once. Remarks on this clonotype: The antigen remains unidentified.

The sequence was obtained from a woman aged 50 to 65 with Graves' hyperthyroidism. The sequenced sample consisted of blood.

The CDR3 region has the DNA TGTGCCACCAGCAACAGGGGCCACTACGAGCAGTACTTC. Protein sequence: CATSNRGHYEQYF. V usage is TRBV15 and J usage is TRBJ2-7; 7 bases are a match to TRBD1. Germline V gives CDR1 LNHNV, CDR2 YYDKDF (reference sequence). V trimming: 4 bases; J trimming: 3 bases; junction bases outside the gene matches: 3. The CDR3 totals 13 residues.